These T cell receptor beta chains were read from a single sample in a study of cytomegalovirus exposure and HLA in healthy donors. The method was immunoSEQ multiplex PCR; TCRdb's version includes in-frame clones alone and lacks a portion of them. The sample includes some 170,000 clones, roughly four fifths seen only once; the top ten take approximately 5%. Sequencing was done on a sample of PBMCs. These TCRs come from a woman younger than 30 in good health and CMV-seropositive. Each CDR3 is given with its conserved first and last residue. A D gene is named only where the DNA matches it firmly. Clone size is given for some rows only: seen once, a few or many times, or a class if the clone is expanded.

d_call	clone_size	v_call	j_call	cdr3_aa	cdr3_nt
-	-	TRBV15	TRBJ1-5	CATSGAGVGQPQHF	TGTGCCACCAGCGGCGCGGGGGTTGGTCAGCCCCAGCATTTT
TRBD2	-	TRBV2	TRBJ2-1	CASSDWTSGGFNEQFF	TGTGCCAGCAGTGATTGGACTAGCGGGGGGTTCAATGAGCAGTTCTTC
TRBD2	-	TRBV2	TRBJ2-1	CASRASGNNEQFF	TGTGCCAGCAGGGCTAGCGGAAACAATGAGCAGTTCTTC
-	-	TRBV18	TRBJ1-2	CASSPRDGYTF	TGTGCCAGCTCACCACGAGATGGCTACACCTTC
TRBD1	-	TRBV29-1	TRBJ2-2	CSVDRGNTGELFF	TGCAGCGTCGACAGGGGGAACACCGGGGAGCTGTTTTTT
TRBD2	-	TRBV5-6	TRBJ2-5	CASSLLGLAGEETQYF	TGTGCCAGCAGCTTGCTTGGACTAGCGGGGGAAGAGACCCAGTACTTC
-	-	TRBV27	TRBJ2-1	CASSLEGHSYNEQFF	TGTGCCAGCAGTTTGGAGGGGCACTCCTACAATGAGCAGTTCTTC
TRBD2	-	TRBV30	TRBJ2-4	CAWSPGLAGVNIQYF	TGTGCCTGGAGTCCGGGACTAGCGGGGGTGAACATTCAGTACTTC
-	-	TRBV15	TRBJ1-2	CATSRDREIPYGYTF	TGTGCCACCAGCAGAGATCGGGAAATCCCCTATGGCTACACCTTC
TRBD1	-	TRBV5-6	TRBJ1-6	CASSPGTGEAPLHF	TGTGCCAGCAGCCCCGGGACAGGGGAAGCACCCCTCCACTTT
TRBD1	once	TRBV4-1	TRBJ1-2	CASSQPYRGHYGYTF	TGCGCCAGCAGCCAACCCTACAGGGGGCATTATGGCTACACCTTC
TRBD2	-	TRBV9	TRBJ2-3	CASSVGGGYTDTQYF	TGTGCCAGCAGCGTTGGCGGGGGATACACAGATACGCAGTATTTT
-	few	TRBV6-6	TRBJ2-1	CASRFGGLNNEQFF	TGTGCCAGCAGATTTGGAGGCCTCAACAATGAGCAGTTCTTC
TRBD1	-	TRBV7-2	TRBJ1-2	CASSIKTGSGYTF	TGTGCCAGCAGCATTAAGACAGGGTCTGGCTACACCTTC
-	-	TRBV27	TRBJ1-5	CASSTQGNQPQHF	TGTGCCAGCAGTACTCAGGGGAACCAGCCCCAGCATTTT
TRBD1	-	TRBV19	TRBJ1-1	CASSTQGVGTEAFF	TGTGCCAGTAGTACACAGGGGGTCGGAACTGAAGCTTTCTTT
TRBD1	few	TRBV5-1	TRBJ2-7	CASSRTGSPYEQYF	TGTGCCAGCAGCCGGACAGGGTCCCCCTACGAGCAGTACTTC
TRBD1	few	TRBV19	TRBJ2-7	CASSIGRQGYFYEQYF	TGTGCCAGTAGTATAGGGAGACAGGGGTACTTCTACGAGCAGTACTTC
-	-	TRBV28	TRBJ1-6	CASSPLTDYNSPLHF	TGTGCCAGCAGTCCCTTGACAGACTATAATTCACCCCTCCACTTT
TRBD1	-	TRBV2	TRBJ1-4	CASSVRGQNEKLFF	TGTGCCAGCAGTGTAAGGGGACAGAATGAAAAACTGTTTTTT
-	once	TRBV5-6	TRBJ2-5	CASSLGPRGTQYF	TGTGCCAGCAGCTTGGGCCCTAGGGGGACCCAGTACTTC
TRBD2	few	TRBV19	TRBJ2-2	CASGGGAGEAGELFF	TGTGCCAGCGGCGGGGGGGCCGGAGAGGCCGGGGAGCTGTTTTTT